This entry features one T cell receptor beta chain sequence. The PCR made use of 60 Vbeta and 13 Jbeta primers. Repertoires were generated with immunoSEQ multiplex PCR, while TCRdb's copy carries only in-frame clones and drops some. The sample carries about 230,000 clones, 85% recorded once. The germline V gene has CDR1 WNHNN and CDR2 SYGVQD (reference sequence). The V and J ends lost 2 bases and 4 bases respectively, with 6 bases between them. The CDR3 spans 12 residues. This sample stems from a study of cytomegalovirus exposure and HLA in healthy donors. The sequence was collected from a girl aged 2-10 years in good health and CMV-seronegative. The chain joins TRBV10-1 to TRBJ2-7, with TRBD1 as a possible D gene (5 bases). The sequencing input was PBMCs. The CDR3 protein is CASSETGYEQYF. The CDR3 DNA reads TGCGCCAGCAGTGAGACAGGTTACGAGCAGTACTTC.